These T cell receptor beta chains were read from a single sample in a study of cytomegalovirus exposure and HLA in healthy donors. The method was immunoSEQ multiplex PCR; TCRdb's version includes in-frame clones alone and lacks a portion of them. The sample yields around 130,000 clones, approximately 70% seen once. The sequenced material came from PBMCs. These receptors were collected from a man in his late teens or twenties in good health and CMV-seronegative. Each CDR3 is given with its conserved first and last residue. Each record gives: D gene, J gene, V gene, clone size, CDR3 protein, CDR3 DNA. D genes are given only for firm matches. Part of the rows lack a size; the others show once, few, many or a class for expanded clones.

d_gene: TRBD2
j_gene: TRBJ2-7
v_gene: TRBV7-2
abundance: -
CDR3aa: CASSLFSASGSYEQYF
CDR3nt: TGTGCCAGCAGCTTATTTTCGGCTAGCGGATCCTACGAGCAGTACTTC

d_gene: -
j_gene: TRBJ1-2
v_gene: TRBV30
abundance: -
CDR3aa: CAWSVSSRLNYGYTF
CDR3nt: TGTGCCTGGAGTGTTTCTAGCAGACTCAACTATGGCTACACCTTC

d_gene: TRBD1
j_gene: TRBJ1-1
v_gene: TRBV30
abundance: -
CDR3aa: CAWRTGRVNTEAFF
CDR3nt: TGTGCCTGGAGGACAGGGAGAGTAAACACTGAAGCTTTCTTT

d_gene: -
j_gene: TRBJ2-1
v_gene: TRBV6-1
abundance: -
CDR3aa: CASSESRNEQFF
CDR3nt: TGTGCCAGCAGTGAGTCGAGGAATGAGCAGTTCTTC

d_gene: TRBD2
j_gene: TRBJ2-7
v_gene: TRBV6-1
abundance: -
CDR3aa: CASRTSGRAYEQYF
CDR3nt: TGTGCCAGCAGGACTAGCGGGAGGGCCTACGAGCAGTACTTC

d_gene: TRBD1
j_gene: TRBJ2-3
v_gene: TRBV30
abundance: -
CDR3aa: CAWSPGTVGPDTQYF
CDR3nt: TGTGCCTGGAGCCCCGGGACAGTTGGGCCAGATACGCAGTATTTT

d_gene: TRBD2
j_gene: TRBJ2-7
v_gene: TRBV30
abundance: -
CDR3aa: CASAGGSSHEQYF
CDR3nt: TGTGCCTCTGCGGGAGGATCGTCCCACGAGCAGTACTTC

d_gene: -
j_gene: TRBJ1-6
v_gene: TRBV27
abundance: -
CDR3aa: CASSRGGTNSPLHF
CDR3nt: TGTGCCAGCAGCCGAGGGGGAACGAATTCACCCCTCCACTTT

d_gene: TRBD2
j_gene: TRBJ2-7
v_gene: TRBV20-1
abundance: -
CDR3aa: CSAGGDEQYF
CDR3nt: TGCAGCGCCGGGGGGGACGAGCAGTACTTC

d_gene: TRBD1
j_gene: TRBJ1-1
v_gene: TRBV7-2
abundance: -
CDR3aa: CASSVRQGTEAFF
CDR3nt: TGTGCCAGCAGCGTGAGACAGGGCACTGAAGCTTTCTTT

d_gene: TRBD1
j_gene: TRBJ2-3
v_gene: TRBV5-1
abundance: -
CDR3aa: CASSLEQGWVDTQYF
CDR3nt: TGCGCCAGCAGCTTGGAACAGGGGTGGGTAGATACGCAGTATTTT

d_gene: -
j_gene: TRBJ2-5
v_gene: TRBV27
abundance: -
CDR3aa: CASSLLGRQETQYF
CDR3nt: TGTGCCAGCAGTTTATTGGGCCGACAAGAGACCCAGTACTTC

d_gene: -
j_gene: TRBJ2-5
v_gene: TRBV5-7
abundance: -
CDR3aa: CASSVTTFKETQYF
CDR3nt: TGTGCCAGCAGCGTGACGACTTTCAAAGAGACCCAGTACTTC

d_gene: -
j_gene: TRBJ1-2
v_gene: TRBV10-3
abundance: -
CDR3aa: CAITSRQDSIYGYTF
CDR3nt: TGTGCCATCACCTCCAGACAGGACTCTATCTATGGCTACACCTTC

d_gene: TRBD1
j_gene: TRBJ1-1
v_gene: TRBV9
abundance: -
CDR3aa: CASSVAGQGLANTEAFF
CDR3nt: TGTGCCAGCAGCGTAGCGGGACAGGGCCTCGCGAACACTGAAGCTTTCTTT

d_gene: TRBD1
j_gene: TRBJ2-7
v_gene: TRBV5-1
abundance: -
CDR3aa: CASSWDRGSYEQYF
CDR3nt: TGCGCCAGCAGCTGGGACAGGGGATCCTACGAGCAGTACTTC

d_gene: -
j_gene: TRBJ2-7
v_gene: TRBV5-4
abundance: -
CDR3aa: CASSSESISYEQYF
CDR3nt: TGTGCCAGCAGCTCGGAGAGTATTTCCTACGAGCAGTACTTC

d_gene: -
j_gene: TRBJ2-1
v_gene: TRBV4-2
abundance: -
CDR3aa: CASSPEGLYNEQFF
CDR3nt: TGTGCCAGCAGCCCGGAGGGCCTATACAATGAGCAGTTCTTC

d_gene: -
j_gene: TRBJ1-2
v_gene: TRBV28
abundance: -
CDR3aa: CASNLWRRGGYGYTF
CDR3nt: TGTGCCAGCAACCTTTGGAGGCGGGGGGGCTATGGCTACACCTTC

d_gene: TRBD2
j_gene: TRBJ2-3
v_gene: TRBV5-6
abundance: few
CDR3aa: CASSLELAGGRQAQYF
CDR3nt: TGTGCCAGCAGCTTGGAATTAGCGGGAGGCAGGCAGGCGCAGTATTTT

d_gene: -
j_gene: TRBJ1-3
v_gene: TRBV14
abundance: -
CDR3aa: CASSLHTGASGNTIYF
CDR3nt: TGTGCCAGCAGCCTTCATACAGGAGCCTCTGGAAACACCATATATTTT

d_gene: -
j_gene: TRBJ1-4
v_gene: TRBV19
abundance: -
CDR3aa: CASSIGWGELFF
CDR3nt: TGTGCCAGTAGTATAGGATGGGGAGAACTGTTTTTT

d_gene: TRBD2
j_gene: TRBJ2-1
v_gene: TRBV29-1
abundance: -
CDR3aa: CSVGTSGGRSYNEQFF
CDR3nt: TGCAGCGTCGGGACTAGCGGGGGCCGTTCCTACAATGAGCAGTTCTTC

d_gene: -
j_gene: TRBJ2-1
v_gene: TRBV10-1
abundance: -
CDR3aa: CASSESGQGNEQFF
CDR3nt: TGCGCCAGCAGTGAGTCCGGGCAGGGGAATGAGCAGTTCTTC

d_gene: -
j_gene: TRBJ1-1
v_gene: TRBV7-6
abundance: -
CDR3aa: CASSLGPAGTEAFF
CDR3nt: TGTGCCAGCAGTCTTGGACCGGCGGGAACTGAAGCTTTCTTT

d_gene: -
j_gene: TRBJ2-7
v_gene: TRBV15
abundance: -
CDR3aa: CATSRGGTLSSYEQYF
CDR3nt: TGTGCCACCAGCAGGGGCGGGACTTTGAGCTCCTACGAGCAGTACTTC

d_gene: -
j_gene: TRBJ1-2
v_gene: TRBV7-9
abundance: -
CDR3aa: CSTATARGEDGYTF
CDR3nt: TGTTCCACGGCCACGGCCCGAGGGGAGGATGGCTACACCTTC

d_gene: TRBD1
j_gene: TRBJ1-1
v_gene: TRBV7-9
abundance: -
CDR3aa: CASSLPDYRGRNTEAFF
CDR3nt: TGTGCCAGCAGCTTACCCGACTACAGGGGGAGGAACACTGAAGCTTTCTTT

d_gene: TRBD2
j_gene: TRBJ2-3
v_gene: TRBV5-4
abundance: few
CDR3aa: CASTPTSALSTDTQYF
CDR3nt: TGTGCCAGCACCCCCACTAGCGCCCTGAGCACAGATACGCAGTATTTT

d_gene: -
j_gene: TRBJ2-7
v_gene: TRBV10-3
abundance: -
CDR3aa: CAISESTRGSDSGEQYF
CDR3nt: TGTGCCATCAGTGAGTCGACTCGGGGATCCGACTCGGGCGAGCAGTACTTC

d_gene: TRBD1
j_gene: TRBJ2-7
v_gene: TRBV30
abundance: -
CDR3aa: CAWTQGTGADEQYF
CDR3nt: TGTGCCTGGACCCAAGGGACAGGGGCGGACGAGCAGTACTTC

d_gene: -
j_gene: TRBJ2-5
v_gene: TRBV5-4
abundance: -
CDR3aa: CASSENIFQTQYF
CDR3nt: TGTGCCAGCAGCGAAAACATATTTCAGACCCAGTACTTC

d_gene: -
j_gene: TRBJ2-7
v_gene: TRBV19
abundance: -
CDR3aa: CASSIPGGEQYF
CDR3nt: TGTGCCAGTAGTATCCCTGGAGGCGAGCAGTACTTC

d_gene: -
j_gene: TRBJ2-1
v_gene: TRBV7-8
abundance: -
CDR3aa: CASSFAPPEQFF
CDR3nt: TGTGCCAGCAGCTTTGCGCCCCCTGAGCAGTTCTTC

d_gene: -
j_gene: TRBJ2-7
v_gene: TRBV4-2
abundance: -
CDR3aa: CASSQDRTYEQYF
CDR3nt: TGTGCCAGCAGCCAAGACAGGACCTACGAGCAGTACTTC

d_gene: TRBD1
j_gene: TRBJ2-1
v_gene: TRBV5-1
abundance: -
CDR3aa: CASSLATRGGSSINEQFF
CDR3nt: TGCGCCAGCAGCTTGGCGACCCGAGGGGGCTCCTCTATCAATGAGCAGTTCTTC

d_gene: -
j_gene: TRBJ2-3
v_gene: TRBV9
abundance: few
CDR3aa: CASSKQSTDTQYF
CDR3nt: TGTGCCAGCAGTAAACAGAGCACAGATACGCAGTATTTT

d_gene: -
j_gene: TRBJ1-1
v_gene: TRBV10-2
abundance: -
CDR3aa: CASRENRVTEAFF
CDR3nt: TGCGCCAGCAGGGAGAACAGGGTGACTGAAGCTTTCTTT

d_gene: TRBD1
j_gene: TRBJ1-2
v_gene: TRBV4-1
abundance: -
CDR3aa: CASSQETGTGDFYGYTF
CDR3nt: TGCGCCAGCAGCCAAGAGACCGGGACAGGGGACTTCTATGGCTACACCTTC

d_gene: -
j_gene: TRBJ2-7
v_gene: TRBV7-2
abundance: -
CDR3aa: CASSFPAATTYEQYF
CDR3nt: TGTGCCAGCAGCTTTCCAGCGGCAACCACCTACGAGCAGTACTTC

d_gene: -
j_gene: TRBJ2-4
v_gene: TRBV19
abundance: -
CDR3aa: CASSISAAVERPAQYF
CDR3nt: TGTGCCAGTAGTATTTCGGCAGCCGTGGAGCGGCCAGCTCAGTACTTC

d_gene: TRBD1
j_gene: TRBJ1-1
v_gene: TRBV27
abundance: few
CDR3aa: CASSHIPPGQGIMNTEAFF
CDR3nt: TGTGCCAGCAGCCACATACCTCCGGGACAGGGAATAATGAACACTGAAGCTTTCTTT

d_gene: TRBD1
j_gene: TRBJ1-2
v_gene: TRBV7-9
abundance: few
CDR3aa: CASSSFFGQGILANYGYTF
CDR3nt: TGTGCCAGCAGCTCATTCTTCGGACAGGGCATTTTAGCTAACTATGGCTACACCTTC

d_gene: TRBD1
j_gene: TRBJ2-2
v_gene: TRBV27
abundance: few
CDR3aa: CASSPWTGANTGELFF
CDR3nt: TGTGCCAGCAGTCCGTGGACAGGGGCGAACACCGGGGAGCTGTTTTTT

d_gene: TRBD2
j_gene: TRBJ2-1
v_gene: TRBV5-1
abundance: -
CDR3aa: CASSLRTSGIGEQFF
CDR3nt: TGCGCCAGCAGCTTGAGGACTAGCGGGATAGGTGAGCAGTTCTTC

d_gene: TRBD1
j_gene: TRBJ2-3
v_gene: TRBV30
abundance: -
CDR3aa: CAWSVTGGDTQYF
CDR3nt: TGTGCCTGGAGTGTAACAGGGGGGGATACGCAGTATTTT

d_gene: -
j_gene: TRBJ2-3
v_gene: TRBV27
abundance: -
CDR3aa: CASSLGTDTQYF
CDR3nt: TGTGCCAGCAGCCTAGGTACAGATACGCAGTATTTT

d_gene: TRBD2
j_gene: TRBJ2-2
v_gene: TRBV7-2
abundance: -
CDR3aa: CASSLRGYTGELFF
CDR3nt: TGTGCCAGCAGCTTGCGGGGGTACACCGGGGAGCTGTTTTTT

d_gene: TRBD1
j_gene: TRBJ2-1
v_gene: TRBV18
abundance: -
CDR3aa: CASSPPTGGTGHEQFF
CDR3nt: TGTGCCAGCTCACCGCCTACAGGGGGCACTGGTCATGAGCAGTTCTTC

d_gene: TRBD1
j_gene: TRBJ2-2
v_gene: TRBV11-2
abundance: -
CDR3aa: CASSSLTGAGELFF
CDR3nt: TGTGCCAGCAGCTCTCTGACAGGGGCGGGGGAGCTGTTTTTT

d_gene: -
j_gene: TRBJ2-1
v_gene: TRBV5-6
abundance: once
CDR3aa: CASSPARVREQFF
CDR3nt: TGTGCCAGCAGCCCGGCCAGGGTAAGGGAGCAGTTCTTC

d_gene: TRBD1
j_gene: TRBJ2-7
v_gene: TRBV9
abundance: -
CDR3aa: CASSPTGQGGYEQYF
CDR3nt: TGTGCCAGCAGCCCAACCGGACAGGGAGGCTACGAGCAGTACTTC

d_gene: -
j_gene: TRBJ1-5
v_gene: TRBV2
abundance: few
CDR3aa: CASRNEAGPNQPQHF
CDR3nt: TGTGCCAGCAGGAATGAGGCGGGCCCCAATCAGCCCCAGCATTTT

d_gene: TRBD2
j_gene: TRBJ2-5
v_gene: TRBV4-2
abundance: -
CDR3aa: CASSHGTSPETQYF
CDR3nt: TGTGCCAGCAGCCATGGGACTAGCCCGGAGACCCAGTACTTC

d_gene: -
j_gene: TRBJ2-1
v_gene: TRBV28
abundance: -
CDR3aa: CASSPASVGHPAVPYNEQFF
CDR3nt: TGTGCCAGCAGTCCGGCTTCCGTGGGTCACCCCGCGGTTCCCTACAATGAGCAGTTCTTC

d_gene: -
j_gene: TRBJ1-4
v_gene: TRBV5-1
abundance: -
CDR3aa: CASSLVAASNEKLFF
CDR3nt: TGCGCCAGCAGCTTGGTAGCGGCCAGTAATGAAAAACTGTTTTTT

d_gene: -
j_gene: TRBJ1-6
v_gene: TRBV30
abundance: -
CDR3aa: CACRLSSYNSPLHF
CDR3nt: TGTGCCTGCCGTTTGAGCTCCTATAATTCACCCCTCCACTTT

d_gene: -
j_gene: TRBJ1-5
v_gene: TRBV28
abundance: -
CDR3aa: CASSLLVRGQPQHF
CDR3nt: TGTGCCAGCAGTTTATTGGTAAGGGGCCAGCCCCAGCATTTT

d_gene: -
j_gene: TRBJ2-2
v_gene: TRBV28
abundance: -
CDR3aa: CASSLSVPPGELFF
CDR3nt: TGTGCCAGCAGTTTATCGGTCCCCCCCGGGGAGCTGTTTTTT

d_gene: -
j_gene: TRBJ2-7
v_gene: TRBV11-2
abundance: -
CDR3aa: CASSLVTAYEQYF
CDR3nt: TGTGCCAGCAGCTTAGTGACAGCCTACGAGCAGTACTTC